These 20 T cell receptor beta chains share one sample of origin, sequenced in a study of OX40 agonist ivuxolimab in advanced cancers. Here immunoSEQ multiplex PCR was the method, and the copy in TCRdb shows in-frame clones only, minus some. Seen here are roughly 29,000 clones, over 75% observed once, and the top ten hold more than 20%. Material: CD4+ or CD8+ T cells sorted from blood, obtained in a trial of the OX40 agonist ivuxolimab. The receptors here all came from an adult with an advanced solid tumor such as melanoma, head and neck, liver or kidney cancer.

This sequence joins TRBV13 and TRBJ1-1, with D perhaps matching TRBD1 (5 bases). The V gene's germline CDR1 is PRHDT and CDR2 FYEKMQ (reference sequence). The CDR3 runs 12 residues. Trimming cost V 5 bases and J 5 bases, with 9 bases left between them. The CDR3 DNA follows: TGTGCCAGCAGCCCGGGACGTACTGAAGCTTTCTTT. It codes for CASSPGRTEAFF.

CDR3 loop: CASSLVAGYNSPLHF. Written as DNA, the CDR3 is TGTGCCAGCAGCTTGGTCGCAGGATATAATTCACCCCTCCACTTT. The chain uses TRBV5-6 and TRBJ1-6, with D unresolved. The ends were cut back, 0 bases at V and 4 bases at J, with 8 bases in the middle. The CDR3 is 15 residues long. Germline-derived CDR1 and CDR2 are SGHDT and YYEEEE.

The chain combines TRBV19 with TRBJ2-1, with 11 bases lining up with TRBD2. The CDR3 is made up of 14 amino acids. J was trimmed by 7 bases and V by 6 bases; bases with no gene match: 5. CDR1 and CDR2 from the germline V gene are LNHDA and SQIVND (reference sequence). For the CDR3, the DNA is TGTGCCAGTAGCGGTCTAGCGGGAGGTAATGAGCAGTTCTTC. Translating gives CASSGLAGGNEQFF.

The V gene is TRBV6-5, the J gene TRBJ2-3; D is undetermined. The germline V and J ends were trimmed by 2 bases and 2 bases, with 11 bases remaining between them. The length of the CDR3 is 15 residues. CDR1 is MNHEY, CDR2 SVGAGI, per germline. CDR3 loop: CASSYEGSLTDTQYF. In DNA form, the CDR3 reads TGTGCCAGCAGTTACGAAGGGTCGCTCACAGATACGCAGTATTTT.

This chain uses TRBV19 with TRBJ2-7; 13 bases fit TRBD2. The CDR3 loop spans 14 amino acids. Germline assignment: CDR1 LNHDA and CDR2 SQIVND (reference sequence). The V and J ends lost 3 bases and 4 bases, in that order; junction bases with no gene match: 0. Here the CDR3 reads CASSMTSGRYEQYF. CDR3 in DNA: TGTGCCAGTAGTATGACTAGCGGGAGGTACGAGCAGTACTTC.

The V and J genes are TRBV11-2 and TRBJ2-1; 8 nucleotides line up with TRBD1. V shed 1 base and J 4 bases; nucleotides not matched to a gene: 6. The germline CDR1 and CDR2 sequences are SGHAT and FQNNGV. This CDR3 spans 16 amino acids. As DNA, the CDR3 is TGTGCCAGCAGCTTAGCCCTCGACAGGGGATACAATGAGCAGTTCTTC. Translating gives CASSLALDRGYNEQFF. The complete variable domain, with remaining parts taken from reference TRBV11-2 and TRBJ2-1, reads EAGVAQSPRYKIIEKRQSVAFWCNPISGHATLYWYQQILGQGPKLLIQFQNNGVVDDSQLPKDRFSAERLKGVDSTLKIQPAKLEDSAVYLCASSLALDRGYNEQFFGPGTRLTVL.

The chain has TRBV13 and TRBJ2-7; D possibly corresponds to TRBD1 (6 bases). The V gene lost 2 bases and the J gene lost 5 bases, with 10 bases spanning the gap. The V gene's germline CDR1 is PRHDT and CDR2 FYEKMQ (reference sequence). This CDR3 region has 13 residues. The CDR3 loop reads CASSLLGADEQYF. The CDR3 nucleotides read TGTGCCAGCAGCTTACTGGGGGCTGACGAGCAGTACTTC.

The chain carries TRBV4-3 and TRBJ1-2, with TRBD1 matching over 8 bases. J was trimmed by 3 bases and V by 1 base; bases with no gene match: 10. This CDR3 has 17 amino acids. Germline assignment: CDR1 LGHNA and CDR2 YSLEER. The CDR3 is CASSQASYGQGDYGYTF. The CDR3 coding sequence is TGCGCCAGCAGCCAAGCCTCCTACGGACAGGGCGACTATGGCTACACCTTC.

The chain links TRBV27 to TRBJ2-7; 11 nucleotides align to TRBD2. After removal of 4 bases from V and 4 bases from J, the junction contained 6 bases not matched to a gene. There are 15 residues in the CDR3. CDR1 and CDR2 from the germline V gene are MNHEY and SMNVEV (reference sequence). The CDR3 loop reads CASSSGLAGRYEQYF. The CDR3 region has the DNA TGTGCCAGCAGTTCAGGACTAGCGGGCCGATACGAGCAGTACTTC.

This clone was observed a few times. The chain carries TRBV13 and TRBJ2-7; D remains unclear. Germline V lookup: CDR1 PRHDT, CDR2 FYEKMQ (reference sequence). The germline V and J ends were trimmed by 6 bases and 0 bases, with 9 bases remaining between them. This CDR3 region has 13 residues. CDR3 DNA sequence: TGTGCCAGCAGAAATCCGCTCTCCTACGAGCAGTACTTC. As protein: CASRNPLSYEQYF.

The chain combines TRBV5-6 with TRBJ2-7; 8 nucleotides align to TRBD2. This CDR3 has 14 residues. In germline, CDR1 is SGHDT, CDR2 YYEEEE. V lost 5 bases and J lost 6; bases outside the gene matches: 10. The CDR3 loop is CASSLSGSPGEQYF. The CDR3, as DNA: TGTGCCAGCAGTTTAAGCGGGAGTCCAGGCGAGCAGTACTTC.

The chain uses TRBV5-1 and TRBJ1-4, with 7 bases that match TRBD1. The CDR3 sequence is 15 residues long. CDR1 is SGHRS and CDR2 is YFSETQ in the germline V gene. V lost 4 bases to trimming and J lost 7 bases; unmatched junction nucleotides: 10. The CDR3 coding sequence is TGCGCCAGCAGCCTCGACCCAGGGGGGAGTGAAAAACTGTTTTTT. Encoded protein: CASSLDPGGSEKLFF.

This clone turned up a few times. The chain combines TRBV5-1 with TRBJ2-1, with 7 positions matching TRBD1. CDR3 length: 13 amino acids. V shed 2 bases and J 12 bases; nucleotides not matched to a gene: 8. Per germline, CDR1 SGHRS and CDR2 YFSETQ. As DNA, the CDR3 is TGCGCCAGCAGCTTCAGACAGGGTGGGGCGCAGTTCTTC. This gives the protein CASSFRQGGAQFF. The full variable domain, with the rest looked up from reference TRBV5-1 and TRBJ2-1, is KAGVTQTPRYLIKTRGQQVTLSCSPISGHRSVSWYQQTPGQGLQFLFEYFSETQRNKGNFPGRFSGRQFSNSRSEMNVSTLELGDSALYLCASSFRQGGAQFFGPGTRLTVL.

The rearrangement uses TRBV4-1 and TRBJ2-3; tentatively, D is TRBD1 or TRBD2 (5 bases each). Germline V gene data show CDR1 as MGHRA and CDR2 as YSYEKL. The CDR3 runs 16 residues. Trimming took 6 bases from V and 0 from J, leaving 16 bases between them. The CDR3 loop reads CASRDGAGPSTDTQYF. The CDR3 DNA reads as TGCGCCAGCAGGGACGGGGCCGGACCTAGCACAGATACGCAGTATTTT.

The chain recombines TRBV7-8 with TRBJ2-5; 9 bases fit TRBD1. The end of the DNA is better explained by TRBJ2-7, so the J call may be wrong. Germline CDR1 reads SGHVS; CDR2 reads FQNEAQ. The CDR3 spans 14 residues. This CDR3 is CASSPGTGSYEQYF. The CDR3 DNA reads as TGTGCCAGCAGCCCAGGGACAGGGTCCTACGAGCAGTACTTC.

This clone was counted a few times. The chain employs TRBV7-9 and TRBJ2-2; perhaps D is TRBD1 or TRBD2 (5 bases each). V was cut by 8 bases and J by 3 bases, with 10 bases left in between. CDR3 length: 13 residues. The germline CDR1 and CDR2 sequences are SEHNR and FQNEAQ (reference sequence). This CDR3 is CASEQDYTGELFF. The CDR3 bases are TGTGCCAGCGAACAGGACTACACCGGGGAGCTGTTTTTT.

The genes are TRBV30 and TRBJ2-2; 7 nucleotides agree with TRBD2. The V gene end was trimmed by 0 bases and the J gene end by 7 bases; junction bases not matched to a gene: 5. The CDR3 has 14 amino acids. The germline V gene encodes CDR1 GTSNPN and CDR2 SVGIG (reference sequence). The DNA of the CDR3 is TGTGCCTGGAGTGTACGACTAGCCCGCGGGGAGCTGTTTTTT. Its translation is CAWSVRLARGELFF.

The CDR3 loop reads CASSFKSSSYEQYF. In nucleotides, the CDR3 is TGTGCCAGCAGTTTCAAATCGAGCTCCTACGAGCAGTACTTC. The chain has TRBV27 and TRBJ2-7, with unresolved D. The V end was cut by 3 bases, the J end by 0 bases, with 9 bases between. The CDR3 runs 14 residues. The germline V gene has CDR1 MNHEY and CDR2 SMNVEV (reference sequence).

This chain links TRBV19 with TRBJ2-2, with D tentatively TRBD2 (5 bases). Germline assignment: CDR1 LNHDA and CDR2 SQIVND (reference sequence). V gave up 10 bases and J gave up 4 bases, with 13 bases separating them. This CDR3 region has 13 residues. CDR3 nucleotide sequence: TGTGCCATCTGCTCGACTACCACCGGGGAGCTGTTTTTT. It yields the protein CAICSTTTGELFF.

The chain carries TRBV7-9 and TRBJ1-1; TRBD1 is a possible D gene (5 bases). The V gene's germline CDR1 is SEHNR and CDR2 FQNEAQ (reference sequence). V shed 2 bases and J shed 3 bases, with 19 bases lying between them. The CDR3 consists of 17 residues. CDR3 in amino acids: CASSLLRGLLFDTEAFF. As DNA, the CDR3 is TGTGCCAGCAGCTTACTTAGGGGACTTCTTTTTGACACTGAAGCTTTCTTT.